These 27 T cell receptor beta chains originate from one sample sequenced in a study of graft-versus-host responses after intestinal transplantation. The method was immunoSEQ multiplex PCR; TCRdb's version includes in-frame clones alone and lacks a portion of them. The sample includes 23,000 or so clones, approximately 95% seen only once; the top ten take about 0.5%. Specimen: PBMCs, collected 18 days after transplant. Receptors originate from a human patient who received an intestinal transplant, so some T cells may come from the graft donor.

This chain uses TRBV6-1 with TRBJ2-1; weak D call: TRBD2 (6 bases). Germline loops: CDR1 MNHNS, CDR2 SASEGT. V shed 4 bases and J shed 5 bases, with 21 bases lying between them. CDR3 length: 17 residues. CDR3 protein: CASSGSFRGKVNNEQFF. The CDR3, as DNA: TGTGCCAGCAGTGGAAGCTTCCGGGGGAAAGTAAACAATGAGCAGTTCTTC.

V is TRBV18 and J is TRBJ2-5, with a possible D match to TRBD2 (5 bases). V shed 3 bases and J shed 2 bases, with 7 bases lying between them. CDR1 KGHSH and CDR2 LQKENI come from the germline V gene. This CDR3 region has 13 residues. The CDR3 DNA reads TGTGCCAGCTCACCGGACTGGCAAGAGACCCAGTACTTC. As protein: CASSPDWQETQYF.

The V call is TRBV29-1, the J call TRBJ1-1; D gene unclear. The CDR3 runs to 12 residues. The V and J ends lost 3 bases and 8 bases respectively, with 13 bases between them. Germline CDR1 and CDR2: SQVTM and ANQGSEA. Here the CDR3 DNA reads TGCAGCGTTGAGTCTGGAGCAGAGGAAGCTTTCTTT. As protein: CSVESGAEEAFF.

The J gene is TRBJ1-1, the V gene TRBV5-1; perhaps TRBD1 as D (5 bases). The CDR3 is 13 amino acids. V lost 4 bases, J lost 4 bases, and 11 bases lay in between. The germline gives CDR1 SGHRS, CDR2 YFSETQ. CDR3 amino acids: CASSPQAFTEAFF. The CDR3 coding sequence is TGCGCCAGCAGCCCACAGGCTTTCACTGAAGCTTTCTTT.

This chain connects TRBV7-8 to TRBJ1-2; TRBD1 might be the D (5 bases). Germline V gives CDR1 SGHVS, CDR2 FQNEAQ. The CDR3 is 15 amino acids. V gave up 2 bases and J gave up 6 bases, with 16 bases separating them. For the CDR3, the DNA is TGTGCCAGCAGCTTACGGCGGGGCAGGGAAGATGGCTACACCTTC. Translating it yields CASSLRRGREDGYTF.

V and J are TRBV10-2 and TRBJ2-2; D is uncertain. Germline values: CDR1 WSHSY, CDR2 SAAADI. The CDR3 sequence is 13 residues long. The germline V and J ends were trimmed by 7 bases and 2 bases, with 8 bases remaining between them. CDR3: CASTQDNTGELFF. CDR3 DNA: TGCGCCAGCACCCAGGATAACACCGGGGAGCTGTTTTTT.

This clone was seen a few times. V is TRBV7-9 and J is TRBJ1-3; TRBD1 aligns across 8 bases. V shed 10 bases, J shed 4 bases, and the junction held 6 bases outside the gene matches. Germline V CDR1 and CDR2: SEHNR, FQNEAQ (reference sequence). The CDR3 has 13 amino acids. DNA for the CDR3: TGTGCCACCGCAGGGGGCGGCGGAAACACCATATATTTT. Protein product: CATAGGGGNTIYF.

The chain has TRBV18 and TRBJ1-2; D unclear. This CDR3 has 13 amino acids. Per germline, CDR1 KGHSH and CDR2 LQKENI. V was clipped by 4 bases and J by 6 bases, with 12 bases between them. CDR3 protein: CASSRLRGNGYTF. The CDR3, as DNA: TGTGCCAGCTCACGGCTCCGGGGAAATGGCTACACCTTC.

The CDR3 DNA reads as TGTGCCAGCTCTTTGTCCAGCAACTACGAGCAGTACTTC. Translating gives CASSLSSNYEQYF. The V call is TRBV7-7, the J call TRBJ2-7; D uncertain. CDR3 length: 13 amino acids. Germline assignment: CDR1 SSHAT and CDR2 FNYEAQ (reference sequence). Trimming took off 8 bases at V and 3 bases at J, with 14 bases between the two ends. Full variable domain (outside the CDR3, taken from reference TRBV7-7 and TRBJ2-7): GAGVSQSPRYKVTKRGQDVTLRCDPISSHATLYWYQQALGQGPEFLTYFNYEAQPDKSGLPSDRFSAERPEGSISTLTIQRTEQRDSAMYRCASSLSSNYEQYFGPGTRLTVT.

V and J are TRBV6-1 and TRBJ1-2, with D possibly TRBD1 on 6 matching bases. This CDR3 has 10 residues. The V gene's germline CDR1 is MNHNS and CDR2 SASEGT. The V and J ends lost 9 bases and 10 bases respectively, with 12 bases between them. The CDR3, as DNA: TGTGCCAGTCACAGGGTTGACTACACCTTC. Translation: CASHRVDYTF.

The gene calls are TRBV18 and TRBJ2-7; TRBD1 aligns across 9 bases. In germline, CDR1 is KGHSH, CDR2 LQKENI. V lost 0 bases and J lost 9; bases outside the gene matches: 6. This CDR3 has 14 residues. CDR3 loop: CASSPPGTGSAQYF. The CDR3 DNA sequence: TGTGCCAGCTCACCACCCGGGACAGGGTCCGCGCAGTACTTC.

The sample holds a few counts of this clone. The chain joins TRBV5-4 to TRBJ2-7; 8 bases map to TRBD2. Losses at the gene ends were 0 bases for V and 0 bases for J; bases not matched to a gene: 2. Germline-derived CDR1 and CDR2 are SGHNT and YYREEE (reference sequence). The length of the CDR3 is 15 residues. The CDR3 loop reads CASSLEAGGSYEQYF. CDR3 nucleotide sequence: TGTGCCAGCAGCTTGGAGGCGGGGGGCTCCTACGAGCAGTACTTC.

The gene calls are TRBV2 and TRBJ1-5; D may be TRBD1 (5 bases). The CDR3 runs 13 residues. Trimming pared 6 bases from V and 5 bases from J, leaving 11 bases between. Germline V gene sequence: CDR1 SNHLY, CDR2 FYNNEI. The CDR3 sequence is CASRVWGDQPQHF. The CDR3 DNA reads as TGTGCCAGCAGGGTCTGGGGCGATCAGCCCCAGCATTTT.

This chain uses TRBV27 with TRBJ2-2; D unresolved. The germline V gene encodes CDR1 MNHEY and CDR2 SMNVEV (reference sequence). V was trimmed by 3 bases and J by 6 bases, leaving 8 bases between them. The CDR3 consists of 13 residues. The CDR3 bases are TGTGCCAGCAGTTTCGGCGGTGCCGGGGAGCTGTTTTTT. Encoded protein: CASSFGGAGELFF.

This chain links TRBV11-2 with TRBJ2-1; 10 nucleotides match TRBD2. Trimming removed 0 bases from V and 5 bases from J; junction bases left unmatched: 4. The CDR3 covers 16 residues. Germline-derived CDR1 and CDR2 are SGHAT and FQNNGV. CDR3 nucleotide sequence: TGTGCCAGCAGCTTAGATCTAGCGGGGGTGGACAATGAGCAGTTCTTC. Protein sequence: CASSLDLAGVDNEQFF.

The chain recombines TRBV29-1 with TRBJ1-1, with D tentatively TRBD1 (5 bases). The germline gives CDR1 SQVTM, CDR2 ANQGSEA. The CDR3 length is 11 residues. Trimming left V 7 bases short and J 6 bases short, with 12 bases between. The CDR3: CSAREGSEAFF. CDR3 sequence (DNA): TGCAGCGCCCGAGAGGGGTCTGAAGCTTTCTTT.

The sample holds one count of this clone. CDR3 amino acids: CSVEDRGTGVEQYF. The CDR3 DNA reads as TGCAGCGTTGAAGATCGTGGGACAGGGGTCGAGCAGTACTTC. This rearrangement joins TRBV29-1 to TRBJ2-7; 10 bases match TRBD1. This CDR3 contains 14 residues. Unmatched junction bases numbered 5, after V lost 0 bases and J lost 6 bases. The germline V gene encodes CDR1 SQVTM and CDR2 ANQGSEA.

The chain links TRBV9 to TRBJ2-1, with 11 bases lining up with TRBD2. V shed 2 bases, J shed 8 bases, and the junction held 6 bases outside the gene matches. Looked up from germline, CDR1 is SGDLS and CDR2 is YYNGEE. The CDR3 is 15 residues long. Here the CDR3 reads CASSVSGGAGDEQFF. The CDR3 coding sequence is TGTGCCAGCAGCGTTAGCGGGGGGGCGGGCGATGAGCAGTTCTTC.

The chain employs TRBV6-6 and TRBJ2-3; tentatively, D is TRBD1 (6 bases). V was trimmed by 4 bases and J by 2 bases, leaving 7 bases between them. Germline V lookup: CDR1 MNHNY, CDR2 SVGAGI (reference sequence). This CDR3 is 13 amino acids long. CDR3 coding DNA: TGTGCCAGCAGTTGGACAGCCACAGATACGCAGTATTTT. Translating gives CASSWTATDTQYF.

The chain combines TRBV27 with TRBJ2-7, with D perhaps being TRBD1 or TRBD2 (5 bases each). V dropped 7 bases and J dropped 3 bases, with 13 bases sitting between them. The CDR3 has 13 residues. Germline assignment: CDR1 MNHEY and CDR2 SMNVEV (reference sequence). Here the CDR3 DNA reads TGTGCCAGCACGACCGGGACCCTCTACGAGCAGTACTTC. Its protein product is CASTTGTLYEQYF.

V gene TRBV19 combines with J gene TRBJ2-1; D is unclear. The CDR3 is made up of 13 amino acids. From germline, CDR1 is LNHDA and CDR2 SQIVND (reference sequence). V was trimmed by 3 bases and J by 6 bases, leaving 9 bases between them. This CDR3 reads CASSISGLNEQFF. Written as DNA, the CDR3 is TGTGCCAGTAGTATCAGTGGTCTCAATGAGCAGTTCTTC.

This chain connects TRBV21-1 to TRBJ1-1; TRBD1, the table's D call, lacks a check against the DNA. TRBV21-1 is termed a pseudogene. This CDR3 comprises 16 residues. The CDR3 region has the DNA TGTGCCAGCAGCAAAGCTTGGGGACAGGGTGTCGCTGAAGCTTTCTTT. It specifies CASSKAWGQGVAEAFF.

The V and J genes are TRBV18 and TRBJ2-5; D gene uncertain. V was trimmed by 1 base and J by 5 bases, leaving 8 bases between them. CDR1 KGHSH and CDR2 LQKENI come from the germline V gene. This CDR3 has 13 amino acids. The DNA of the CDR3 is TGTGCCAGCTCACCACAGGGTTCGGAGACCCAGTACTTC. Translating gives CASSPQGSETQYF. Together with reference TRBV18 and TRBJ2-5, the CDR3 gives the full variable domain: NAGVMQNPRHLVRRRGQEARLRCSPMKGHSHVYWYRQLPEEGLKFMVYLQKENIIDESGMPKERFSAEFPKEGPSILRIQQVVRGDSAAYFCASSPQGSETQYFGPGTRLLVL.

This sequence joins TRBV2 and TRBJ1-3; tentative D call: TRBD1 (5 bases). Trimming pared 3 bases from V and 0 bases from J, leaving 9 bases between. There are 15 residues in the CDR3. Germline CDR1 and CDR2: SNHLY and FYNNEI. The chain's CDR3 is CASSELGGSGNTIYF. The CDR3 DNA reads as TGTGCCAGCAGTGAGCTGGGGGGCTCTGGAAACACCATATATTTT.

The chain is built from TRBV6-1 and TRBJ1-1, with TRBD1 as a possible D gene (6 bases). With 4 bases removed from V and 7 bases from J, the gap between germline ends came to 19 bases. The length of the CDR3 is 15 residues. Per the germline V gene, CDR1 is MNHNS and CDR2 is SASEGT. Written as DNA, the CDR3 is TGTGCCAGCAGTGTGGGGGGCAGACGGCCGATTGAAGCTTTCTTT. Residues: CASSVGGRRPIEAFF.

The DNA of the CDR3 is TGTGCCTGGAGAGGGACAGGGCCCGAGCAGTACTTC. It specifies CAWRGTGPEQYF. The chain uses TRBV30 and TRBJ2-7; 9 bases align to TRBD1. CDR3 length: 12 residues. J lost 6 bases, V lost 3 bases, and 3 bases had no gene match. CDR1 and CDR2 from the germline V gene are GTSNPN and SVGIG (reference sequence). The full variable domain, with the rest looked up from reference TRBV30 and TRBJ2-7, is SQTIHQWPATLVQPVGSPLSLECTVEGTSNPNLYWYRQAAGRGLQLLFYSVGIGQISSEVPQNLSASRPQDRQFILSSKKLLLSDSGFYLCAWRGTGPEQYFGPGTRLTVT.

The chain carries TRBV6-1 and TRBJ1-6, with a tentative D call TRBD1 (5 bases). Germline V gene lookup returns CDR1 MNHNS and CDR2 SASEGT. The V end lost 10 bases, the J end lost 6 bases, and 19 bases lay between the germline ends. This CDR3 region has 15 residues. In DNA form, the CDR3 reads TGTGCCAACAGAAAAATGACAGAGCCTAATTCACCCCTCCACTTT. This encodes CANRKMTEPNSPLHF.